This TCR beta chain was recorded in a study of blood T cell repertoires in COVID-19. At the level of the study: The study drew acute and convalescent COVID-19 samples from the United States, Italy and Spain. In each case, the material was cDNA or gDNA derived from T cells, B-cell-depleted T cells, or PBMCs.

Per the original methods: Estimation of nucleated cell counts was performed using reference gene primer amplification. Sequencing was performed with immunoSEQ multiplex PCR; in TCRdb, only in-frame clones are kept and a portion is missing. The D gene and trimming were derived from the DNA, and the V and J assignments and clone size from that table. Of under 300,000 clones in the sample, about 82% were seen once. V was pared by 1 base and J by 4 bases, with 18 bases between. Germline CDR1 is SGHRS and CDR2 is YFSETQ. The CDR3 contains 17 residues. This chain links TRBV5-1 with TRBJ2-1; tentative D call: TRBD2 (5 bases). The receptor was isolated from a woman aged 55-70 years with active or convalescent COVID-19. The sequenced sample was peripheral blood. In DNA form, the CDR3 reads TGCGCCAGCAGCTTGTCCTTAGCGACCCGGATGTACAATGAGCAGTTCTTC. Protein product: CASSLSLATRMYNEQFF. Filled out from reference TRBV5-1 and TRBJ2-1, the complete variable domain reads KAGVTQTPRYLIKTRGQQVTLSCSPISGHRSVSWYQQTPGQGLQFLFEYFSETQRNKGNFPGRFSGRQFSNSRSEMNVSTLELGDSALYLCASSLSLATRMYNEQFFGPGTRLTVL.